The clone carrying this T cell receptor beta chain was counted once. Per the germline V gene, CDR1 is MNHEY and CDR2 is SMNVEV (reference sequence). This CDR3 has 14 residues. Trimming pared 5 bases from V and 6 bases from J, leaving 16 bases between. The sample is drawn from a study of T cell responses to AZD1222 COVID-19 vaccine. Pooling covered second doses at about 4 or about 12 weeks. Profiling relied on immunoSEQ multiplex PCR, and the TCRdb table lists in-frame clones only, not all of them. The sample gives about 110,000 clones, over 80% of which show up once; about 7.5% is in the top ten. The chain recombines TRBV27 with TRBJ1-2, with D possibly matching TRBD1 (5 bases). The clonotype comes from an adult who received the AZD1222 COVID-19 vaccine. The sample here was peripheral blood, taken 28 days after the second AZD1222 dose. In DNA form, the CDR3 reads TGTGCCAGCAGTGGGAACCGGGACGTAAATGGCTACACCTTC. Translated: CASSGNRDVNGYTF.